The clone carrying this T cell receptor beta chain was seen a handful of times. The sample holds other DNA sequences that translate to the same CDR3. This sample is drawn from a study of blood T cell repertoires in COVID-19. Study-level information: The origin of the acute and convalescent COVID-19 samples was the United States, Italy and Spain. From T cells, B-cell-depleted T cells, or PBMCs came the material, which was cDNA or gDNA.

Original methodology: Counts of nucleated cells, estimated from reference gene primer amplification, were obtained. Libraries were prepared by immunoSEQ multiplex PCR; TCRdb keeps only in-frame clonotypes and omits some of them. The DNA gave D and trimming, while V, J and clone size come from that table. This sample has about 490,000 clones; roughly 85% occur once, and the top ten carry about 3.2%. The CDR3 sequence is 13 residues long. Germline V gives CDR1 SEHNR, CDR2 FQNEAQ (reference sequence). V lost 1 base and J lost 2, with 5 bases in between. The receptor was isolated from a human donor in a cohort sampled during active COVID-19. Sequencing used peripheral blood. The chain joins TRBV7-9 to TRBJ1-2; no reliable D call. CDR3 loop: CASSLGQNYGYTF. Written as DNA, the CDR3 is TGTGCCAGCAGCTTAGGGCAGAACTATGGCTACACCTTC.